This T cell receptor (beta chain) was captured in a study of cytomegalovirus exposure and HLA in healthy donors. About the research overall: A previous analysis identified approximately 120 million unique TCR beta sequences derived from 180 million or so T cells.

The PCR made use of 60 Vbeta and 13 Jbeta primers. Method: immunoSEQ multiplex PCR; TCRdb's copy keeps in-frame clones and lacks some. Of around 100,000 clones listed, 84% are singletons. The CDR3 runs to 15 residues. Germline lookup yields CDR1 GTSNPN and CDR2 SVGIG (reference sequence). The V end was cut by 3 bases, the J end by 4 bases, with 18 bases between. Broader study findings: A later analysis reportedly found fewer N-insertions in an Asian-associated ancestry cluster than the roughly 670-donor mean. Roughly even sequencing depth across donors was the assumption behind the presence/absence analyses. TCR beta V segments were, for the most part, productive about 87% or about 30% of the time in an earlier analysis.

In regard to this clone: Its antigen is not identified.

The sequence derives from a young man in good health and CMV-seronegative. The gene calls are TRBV30 and TRBJ1-1, with a tentative D call TRBD1 (5 bases). The sample comprised PBMCs. Here the CDR3 DNA reads TGTGCCTGGAGAAACCCCTTAGGGCAGGGCACTGAAGCTTTCTTT. Its protein product is CAWRNPLGQGTEAFF. Together with reference TRBV30 and TRBJ1-1, the CDR3 gives the full variable domain: SQTIHQWPATLVQPVGSPLSLECTVEGTSNPNLYWYRQAAGRGLQLLFYSVGIGQISSEVPQNLSASRPQDRQFILSSKKLLLSDSGFYLCAWRNPLGQGTEAFFGQGTRLTVV.